The 28 T cell receptor beta chains listed next were all sequenced from one sample in a study of T cell responses to AZD1222 COVID-19 vaccine. Clones were sequenced by immunoSEQ multiplex PCR, and TCRdb holds only the in-frame ones, with some missing. The table has about 120,000 clones, roughly 90% seen once. The specimen comprised peripheral blood, sampled on day 0 of AZD1222 vaccination. Receptors originate from an adult in good health.

This clone was recorded only once. The chain combines TRBV9 with TRBJ2-2; D not resolved. This CDR3 has 12 amino acids. Per the germline V gene, CDR1 is SGDLS and CDR2 is YYNGEE. Deletions cut 4 bases from V and 3 bases from J, with 4 bases between. CDR3 in DNA: TGTGCCAGCAGCTTACACACCGGGGAGCTGTTTTTT. As protein: CASSLHTGELFF.

This chain uses TRBV11-2 with TRBJ1-1; maybe TRBD1 (5 bases). The CDR3 length is 14 residues. CDR1 and CDR2 (germline): SGHAT, FQNNGV. V was cut by 4 bases and J by 6 bases, with 15 bases left in between. The CDR3 reads CASSSPGRDPEAFF. CDR3 sequence (DNA): TGTGCCAGCAGCTCCCCGGGAAGGGACCCTGAAGCTTTCTTT. The variable domain in full, with the rest retrieved from reference TRBV11-2 and TRBJ1-1, is EAGVAQSPRYKIIEKRQSVAFWCNPISGHATLYWYQQILGQGPKLLIQFQNNGVVDDSQLPKDRFSAERLKGVDSTLKIQPAKLEDSAVYLCASSSPGRDPEAFFGQGTRLTVV.

The genes are TRBV19 and TRBJ1-6; 8 nucleotides align to TRBD1. This CDR3 region has 14 residues. Germline lookup yields CDR1 LNHDA and CDR2 SQIVND (reference sequence). With V trimmed by 4 bases and J by 6 bases, 2 bases remained unmatched. CDR3 loop: CASSRTGSNSPLHF. As DNA, the CDR3 is TGTGCCAGTAGTAGGACAGGGAGTAATTCACCCCTCCACTTT.

The V call is TRBV20-1, the J call TRBJ1-1; D remains ambiguous. Germline V gene lookup returns CDR1 DFQATT and CDR2 SNEGSKA (reference sequence). Trimming removed 3 bases from V and 7 bases from J, with 15 bases in between. The CDR3 length is 13 residues. The DNA for the CDR3 is TGCAGTGCTAGTGAGGGTGAAGGGATTGAAGCTTTCTTT. It codes for CSASEGEGIEAFF.

The genes are TRBV2 and TRBJ2-7; D unclear. CDR1 and CDR2 from the germline V gene are SNHLY and FYNNEI. V was clipped by 3 bases and J by 5 bases, with 8 bases between them. The length of the CDR3 is 12 residues. In DNA form, the CDR3 reads TGTGCCAGCAGTGATGGTTACCACGAGCAGTACTTC. This translates into CASSDGYHEQYF.

The V and J genes are TRBV5-4 and TRBJ2-1; 13 bases map to TRBD2. This CDR3 is 15 amino acids long. Germline V lookup: CDR1 SGHNT, CDR2 YYREEE (reference sequence). The trim removed 4 bases at V and 5 bases at J, leaving 3 bases unmatched. The CDR3 reads CASSKTSGGNNEQFF. CDR3 nucleotide sequence: TGTGCCAGCAGCAAGACTAGCGGGGGGAACAATGAGCAGTTCTTC. Drawing the rest from reference TRBV5-4 and TRBJ2-1, the complete variable domain is ETGVTQSPTHLIKTRGQQVTLRCSSQSGHNTVSWYQQALGQGPQFIFQYYREEENGRGNFPPRFSGLQFPNYSSELNVNALELDDSALYLCASSKTSGGNNEQFFGPGTRLTVL.

The genes are TRBV11-2 and TRBJ2-2, with 7 bases aligning to TRBD1. J was trimmed by 4 bases and V by 11 bases; bases with no gene match: 10. The germline CDR1 and CDR2 sequences are SGHAT and FQNNGV. The CDR3 loop spans 14 amino acids. The CDR3 loop is CADKTGLVTGELFF. The CDR3 region has the DNA TGTGCCGACAAGACAGGGTTGGTCACCGGGGAGCTGTTTTTT. Using reference TRBV11-2 and TRBJ2-2 for the parts outside the CDR3, the full variable domain is EAGVAQSPRYKIIEKRQSVAFWCNPISGHATLYWYQQILGQGPKLLIQFQNNGVVDDSQLPKDRFSAERLKGVDSTLKIQPAKLEDSAVYLCADKTGLVTGELFFGEGSRLTVL.

The chain links TRBV28 to TRBJ2-1; 10 bases are shared with TRBD1. The germline gives CDR1 MDHEN, CDR2 SYDVKM. This CDR3 spans 16 amino acids. V shed 6 bases, J shed 1 base, and the junction held 6 bases outside the gene matches. CDR3 in DNA: TGTGCCAGCAGCCTAGGACAGGGGGGATCCTACAATGAGCAGTTCTTC. This encodes CASSLGQGGSYNEQFF.

This sequence joins TRBV6-6 and TRBJ1-1; D is unclear. Deletions cut 4 bases from V and 1 base from J, with 10 bases between. The CDR3 has 14 amino acids. Germline V gene data show CDR1 as MNHNY and CDR2 as SVGAGI (reference sequence). The CDR3 reads CASSSRAGNTEAFF. The CDR3 bases are TGTGCCAGCAGTTCGAGGGCAGGGAACACTGAAGCTTTCTTT.

This chain joins TRBV3-1 (or the pseudogene TRBV3-2) and TRBJ2-7; D call uncertain. V was pared by 3 bases and J by 7 bases, with 7 bases between. The CDR3 spans 11 residues. From germline, CDR1 is LGHDT and CDR2 YNNKEL (reference sequence). CDR3 nucleotides: TGTGCCAGCAGCCAGCCCCTTGAGCAGTACTTC. Protein product: CASSQPLEQYF.

The chain links TRBV4-3 to TRBJ2-1; possibly TRBD2 for D (7 bases). Germline CDR1 is LGHNA and CDR2 is YSLEER. CDR3 size: 17 residues. Trimming took off 1 base at V and 1 base at J, with 14 bases between the two ends. CDR3 amino acids: CASSQVPRGASYNEQFF. The CDR3 DNA reads TGCGCCAGCAGCCAAGTTCCCCGGGGGGCTTCCTACAATGAGCAGTTCTTC.

V is TRBV6-2 or TRBV6-3 and J is TRBJ2-7; 9 nucleotides align to TRBD1. Trimming removed 4 bases from V and 5 bases from J; junction bases left unmatched: 6. CDR1 is MNHEY and CDR2 is SVGEGT in the germline V gene. There are 14 residues in the CDR3. CDR3 sequence reads: CASSFERTGDEQYF. CDR3 nucleotides: TGTGCCAGCAGTTTTGAACGGACAGGGGACGAGCAGTACTTC.

This chain uses TRBV10-2 with TRBJ1-4, with 9 bases matching TRBD1. CDR3 length: 13 residues. Germline CDR1 WSHSY, CDR2 SAAADI. V dropped 4 bases and J dropped 8; count of bases not matched to a gene: 2. CDR3 residues: CASSGGTGEKLFF. In DNA, the CDR3 is TGCGCCAGCAGTGGCGGGACAGGGGAAAAACTGTTTTTT.

This rearrangement joins TRBV16 to TRBJ1-2; no reliable D call. This CDR3 is 12 amino acids long. The V end lost 4 bases, the J end lost 8 bases, and 11 bases lay between the germline ends. CDR1 is KGHSY, CDR2 FQNENV, per germline. CDR3 DNA sequence: TGTGCCAGCAGCCGAAATCCGCGGGGCTACACCTTC. It specifies CASSRNPRGYTF.

The chain employs TRBV5-4 and TRBJ2-7; the D gene is possibly TRBD2 (5 bases). V gave up 5 bases and J gave up 2 bases, with 14 bases separating them. CDR1 and CDR2 (germline): SGHNT, YYREEE (reference sequence). The CDR3 consists of 14 residues. This CDR3 reads CASSIGVGTYEQYF. CDR3 bases: TGTGCCAGCAGTATCGGGGTTGGGACCTACGAGCAGTACTTC.

This sequence joins TRBV24-1 and TRBJ1-5; possible D gene TRBD1, 6 bases. The CDR3 covers 13 residues. Per the germline V gene, CDR1 is KGHDR and CDR2 is SFDVKD. Trimming pared 7 bases from V and 2 bases from J, leaving 8 bases between. The CDR3 bases are TGTGCCACCAGCCCAGGGGGCAATCAGCCCCAGCATTTT. Its protein is CATSPGGNQPQHF.

This clone occurred once. This chain links TRBV19 with TRBJ1-2, with 12 bases fitting TRBD1. Germline CDR1 is LNHDA and CDR2 is SQIVND (reference sequence). The CDR3 is made up of 17 amino acids. Trimming took 6 bases from V and 5 from J; bases not matched to a gene: 13. CDR3 nucleotide sequence: TGTGCCAGTAGCCGAACAACGCTGGGACAGGGGGCGTATGGCTACACCTTC. Translation gives CASSRTTLGQGAYGYTF.

The V gene is TRBV28, the J gene TRBJ1-3; D not resolved. V lost 4 bases to trimming and J lost 3 bases, with 16 bases between them. Germline values: CDR1 MDHEN, CDR2 SYDVKM. This CDR3 is built from 16 residues. CDR3 sequence reads: CASSSPRRFVGNTIYF. CDR3 DNA: TGTGCCAGCAGTTCCCCCCGACGGTTTGTTGGAAACACCATATATTTT.

The rearrangement links TRBV7-2 to TRBJ2-7, with 8 positions matching TRBD2. The V segment lost 3 bases and the J segment 3 bases; nucleotides outside the gene matches: 7. Germline V gene lookup returns CDR1 SGHTA and CDR2 FQGNSA. The CDR3 is 15 residues long. The CDR3 region is CASSFLGLAGYEQYF. Here the CDR3 DNA reads TGTGCCAGCAGCTTTCTCGGCCTAGCGGGCTACGAGCAGTACTTC. The full variable domain, with the rest looked up from reference TRBV7-2 and TRBJ2-7, is GAGVSQSPSNKVTEKGKDVELRCDPISGHTALYWYRQSLGQGLEFLIYFQGNSAPDKSGLPSDRFSAERTGGSVSTLTIQRTQQEDSAVYLCASSFLGLAGYEQYFGPGTRLTVT.

The genes are TRBV28 and TRBJ2-3; tentative D call: TRBD1 (5 bases). The CDR3 sequence is 17 residues long. Germline V gene lookup returns CDR1 MDHEN and CDR2 SYDVKM. V shed 1 base and J shed 3 bases, with 17 bases lying between them. The CDR3 DNA follows: TGTGCCAGCAGTTTATCAGGGCTCGAAAAAGGAACAGATACGCAGTATTTT. Protein sequence: CASSLSGLEKGTDTQYF.

The sample holds one count of this clone. DNA for the CDR3: TGTGCCAGCAGTTACGGGCTAGCGGGTGCTTCTTACGCCTACGAGCAGTACTTC. Protein product: CASSYGLAGASYAYEQYF. The rearrangement links TRBV6-2 or TRBV6-3 to TRBJ2-7; 8 nucleotides line up with TRBD2. Germline values: CDR1 MNHEY, CDR2 SVGEGT. The V gene end was trimmed by 2 bases and the J gene end by 2 bases; junction bases not matched to a gene: 14. The CDR3 consists of 18 residues.

This chain uses TRBV30 with TRBJ1-2, with TRBD1 as a possible D gene (6 bases). With 8 bases removed from V and 3 bases from J, the gap between germline ends came to 16 bases. Germline CDR1 GTSNPN, CDR2 SVGIG (reference sequence). The CDR3 runs 13 residues. This chain's CDR3 is CARSFGGYYGYTF. DNA of the CDR3: TGTGCCCGGTCCTTTGGGGGCTACTATGGCTACACCTTC.

The chain uses TRBV30 and TRBJ1-5; 7 nucleotides agree with TRBD1. V dropped 7 bases and J dropped 4; count of bases not matched to a gene: 4. The germline gives CDR1 GTSNPN, CDR2 SVGIG (reference sequence). The CDR3 is 12 amino acids. CDR3 residues: CAYGTANQPQHF. CDR3 in DNA: TGTGCCTATGGGACAGCTAATCAGCCCCAGCATTTT.

The V and J genes are TRBV27 and TRBJ1-2, with D unresolved. The CDR3 has 14 amino acids. The V and J ends lost 2 bases and 0 bases respectively, with 7 bases between them. From germline, CDR1 is MNHEY and CDR2 SMNVEV (reference sequence). The CDR3 DNA reads TGTGCCAGCAGTTTAAGTCCGACTAACTATGGCTACACCTTC. This encodes CASSLSPTNYGYTF.

This sequence joins TRBV11-2 and TRBJ2-7; D not certain. The CDR3 spans 12 residues. The germline CDR1 and CDR2 sequences are SGHAT and FQNNGV. Between the trimmed V and J ends, which lost 5 bases and 9 bases, there was a span of 14 bases. CDR3 region: CASSPHDAMQYF. The CDR3 bases are TGTGCCAGCAGCCCACACGACGCTATGCAGTACTTC.

In DNA form, the CDR3 reads TGTGCCAGTAGTCGCGGGGGTGCCTACAATGAGCAGTTCTTC. This gives the protein CASSRGGAYNEQFF. This chain joins TRBV19 and TRBJ2-1; 7 nucleotides agree with TRBD2. The CDR3 totals 14 residues. Germline-derived CDR1 and CDR2 are LNHDA and SQIVND (reference sequence). Trimming removed 5 bases from V and 2 bases from J; junction bases left unmatched: 3.

The chain links TRBV19 to TRBJ1-5; D gene uncertain. V lost 8 bases and J 4 bases, leaving 18 bases between the germline ends. The CDR3 has 15 amino acids. CDR1 and CDR2 (germline): LNHDA, SQIVND (reference sequence). CDR3 nucleotides: TGTGCCAGTTCCCCGCGGGGAGGAACTAATCAGCCCCAGCATTTT. This gives the protein CASSPRGGTNQPQHF.

This clone was seen a single time. This CDR3 reads CASSWTGGNTEAFF. The CDR3 DNA sequence: TGTGCCAGTAGTTGGACAGGAGGGAACACTGAAGCTTTCTTT. V is TRBV19 and J is TRBJ1-1; TRBD1 matches at 7 bases. The germline V gene has CDR1 LNHDA and CDR2 SQIVND (reference sequence). CDR3 length: 14 residues. After removal of 5 bases from V and 1 base from J, the junction contained 4 bases not matched to a gene.